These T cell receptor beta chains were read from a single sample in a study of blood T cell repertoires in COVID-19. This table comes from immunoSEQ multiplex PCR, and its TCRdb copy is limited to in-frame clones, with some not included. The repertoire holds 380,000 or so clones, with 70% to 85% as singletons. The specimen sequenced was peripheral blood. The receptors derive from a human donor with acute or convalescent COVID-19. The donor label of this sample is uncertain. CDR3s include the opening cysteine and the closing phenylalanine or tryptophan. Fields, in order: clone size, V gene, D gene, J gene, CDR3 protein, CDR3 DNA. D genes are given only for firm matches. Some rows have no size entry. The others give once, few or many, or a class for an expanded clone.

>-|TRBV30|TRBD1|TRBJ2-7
CAWGTGGYEQYF
TGTGCCTGGGGGACAGGGGGCTACGAGCAGTACTTC
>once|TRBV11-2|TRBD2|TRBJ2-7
CASSSDPGLGYEQYF
TGTGCCAGCAGCTCAGACCCGGGACTAGGATACGAGCAGTACTTC
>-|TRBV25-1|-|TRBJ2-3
CASSGGGHPSTDTQYF
TGTGCCAGCAGTGGGGGGGGACACCCTAGCACAGATACGCAGTATTTT
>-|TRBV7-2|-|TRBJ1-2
CASSPRVHGYTF
TGTGCCAGCAGCCCCAGGGTGCATGGCTACACCTTC
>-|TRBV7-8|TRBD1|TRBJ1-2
CASSLVIGTGPYGYTF
TGTGCCAGCAGCTTAGTAATCGGGACAGGTCCCTATGGCTACACCTTC
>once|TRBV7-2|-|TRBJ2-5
CASSLVASGYKTQYF
TGTGCCAGCAGCTTAGTGGCAAGCGGTTACAAGACCCAGTACTTC
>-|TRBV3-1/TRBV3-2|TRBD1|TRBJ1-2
CASSQRGTVYGYTF
TGTGCCAGCAGCCAGAGGGGGACAGTCTATGGCTACACCTTC
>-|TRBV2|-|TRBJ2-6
CASSLSLSGANVLTF
TGTGCCAGCAGTCTATCCCTCTCTGGGGCCAACGTCCTGACTTTC
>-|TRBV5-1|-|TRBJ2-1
CASSLETGSLDEQFF
TGCGCCAGCAGCTTGGAGACAGGATCCCTGGATGAGCAGTTCTTC
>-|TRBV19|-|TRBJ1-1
CASSIPGHSMNTEAFF
TGTGCCAGTAGTATCCCGGGACACTCGATGAACACTGAAGCTTTCTTT
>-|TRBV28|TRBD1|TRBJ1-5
CASSLDRVKPQHF
TGTGCCAGCAGTCTGGACAGGGTGAAGCCCCAGCATTTT
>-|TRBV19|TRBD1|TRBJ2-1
CASRQGATERYNEQFF
TGTGCCAGCAGACAGGGGGCCACCGAAAGATACAATGAGCAGTTCTTC
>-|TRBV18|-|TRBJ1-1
CASSPTGAGNTEAFF
TGTGCCAGCTCACCAACAGGTGCGGGAAACACTGAAGCTTTCTTT
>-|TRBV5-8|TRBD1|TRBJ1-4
CASSSLTGDREKLFF
TGTGCCAGCAGCTCGTTAACAGGGGATAGGGAAAAACTGTTTTTT
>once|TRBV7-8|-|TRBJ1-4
CASSSAPRGAGREKLFF
TGTGCCAGCAGCTCCGCCCCCCGGGGGGCGGGACGTGAAAAACTGTTTTTT
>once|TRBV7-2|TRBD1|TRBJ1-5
CASSNHRGGEGYQPQHF
TGTGCCAGCAGCAATCACAGGGGGGGAGAAGGATATCAGCCCCAGCATTTT
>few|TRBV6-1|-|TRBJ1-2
CASSEIAQAYGYTF
TGTGCCAGCAGTGAAATTGCCCAGGCCTATGGCTACACCTTC
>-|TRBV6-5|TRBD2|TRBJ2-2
CASRFLAGSYGELFF
TGTGCCAGCAGGTTTCTAGCGGGATCATACGGGGAGCTGTTTTTT
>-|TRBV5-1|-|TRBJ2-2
CACTDTGELFF
TGCGCCTGCACGGACACCGGGGAGCTGTTTTTT
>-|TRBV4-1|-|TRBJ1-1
CASSQVSNTEAFF
TGCGCCAGCAGCCAAGTGAGTAACACTGAAGCTTTCTTT
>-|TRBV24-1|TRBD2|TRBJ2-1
CATMSGGSGGYNEQFF
TGTGCCACCATGAGCGGCGGTAGCGGGGGTTACAATGAGCAGTTCTTC
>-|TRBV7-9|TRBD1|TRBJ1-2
CASSQRGAAGGGYTF
TGTGCCAGCAGCCAAAGGGGTGCGGCAGGGGGTGGCTACACCTTC
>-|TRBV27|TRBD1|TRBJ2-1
CASSPRGDSGHEQFF
TGTGCCAGCAGTCCTAGAGGGGACAGTGGACATGAGCAGTTCTTC
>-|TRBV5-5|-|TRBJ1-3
CASSYSGNTIYF
TGTGCCAGCAGTTACTCTGGAAACACCATATATTTT
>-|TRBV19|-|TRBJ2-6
CASRSVAGANVLTF
TGTGCCAGTAGATCCGTTGCGGGGGCCAACGTCCTGACTTTC
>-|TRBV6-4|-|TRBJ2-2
CASSEVRNTGELFF
TGTGCCAGCAGTGAGGTTAGGAACACCGGGGAGCTGTTTTTT
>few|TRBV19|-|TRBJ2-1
CASRRVGEQFF
TGTGCCAGTAGGAGGGTGGGTGAGCAGTTCTTC
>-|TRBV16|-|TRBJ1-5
CASSQPSSQPQHF
TGTGCCAGCAGCCAACCCTCAAGCCAGCCCCAGCATTTT
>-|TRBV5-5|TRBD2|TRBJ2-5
CASSLVLAGETQYF
TGTGCCAGCAGCTTGGTCCTAGCGGGAGAGACCCAGTACTTC
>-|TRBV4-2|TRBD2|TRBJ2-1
CASSPIGLAGGYEQFF
TGTGCCAGCAGCCCGATTGGACTAGCGGGGGGTTATGAGCAGTTCTTC
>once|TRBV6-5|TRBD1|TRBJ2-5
CASRGGDRLTETQYF
TGTGCCAGCAGGGGTGGGGACAGGTTGACGGAGACCCAGTACTTC
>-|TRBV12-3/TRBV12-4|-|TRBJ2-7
CASKKQSYEQYF
TGTGCCAGCAAGAAACAGTCCTACGAGCAGTACTTC
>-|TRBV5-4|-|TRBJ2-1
CASSLGDKNNEQFF
TGTGCCAGCAGCTTGGGGGACAAAAACAATGAGCAGTTCTTC
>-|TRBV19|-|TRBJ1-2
CASSISPRRTSGRYTF
TGTGCCAGTAGTATCTCCCCGAGGAGGACGTCGGGTCGCTACACCTTC
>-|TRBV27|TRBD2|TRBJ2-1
CASSLLAGASNEQFF
TGTGCCAGCAGTTTACTCGCGGGAGCCTCCAATGAGCAGTTCTTC
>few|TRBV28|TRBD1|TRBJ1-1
CASSPDRPDTEAFF
TGTGCCAGCAGTCCGGACAGGCCAGACACTGAAGCTTTCTTT
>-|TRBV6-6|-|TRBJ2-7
CASSIGIAYEQYF
TGTGCCAGCAGCATCGGGATCGCCTACGAGCAGTACTTC
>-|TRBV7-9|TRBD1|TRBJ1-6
CASSLYIGTGDSPLHF
TGTGCCAGCAGCTTATATATCGGGACAGGGGACTCACCCCTCCACTTT
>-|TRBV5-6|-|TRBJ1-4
CASSFFRDKVNEKLFF
TGTGCCAGCAGCTTCTTCCGGGACAAAGTGAATGAAAAACTGTTTTTT
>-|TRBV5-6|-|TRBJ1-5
CASTPGGDQPQHF
TGTGCCAGCACCCCCGGGGGGGATCAGCCCCAGCATTTT
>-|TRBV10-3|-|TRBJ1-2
CAIRGDDRPSSGYTF
TGTGCCATCAGGGGTGACGACAGGCCTTCAAGTGGCTACACCTTC
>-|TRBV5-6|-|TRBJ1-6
CASSLGANSPLHF
TGTGCCAGCAGCTTAGGGGCTAATTCACCCCTCCACTTT
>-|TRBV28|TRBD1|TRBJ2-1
CASSLTGGMREQFF
TGTGCCAGCAGTTTGACAGGGGGCATGAGGGAGCAGTTCTTC
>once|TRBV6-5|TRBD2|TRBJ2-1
CASEVAGEYEQFF
TGTGCCAGCGAGGTAGCGGGAGAGTATGAGCAGTTCTTC
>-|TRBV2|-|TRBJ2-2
CASSWGVGIVPGELFF
TGTGCCAGCAGTTGGGGCGTAGGTATAGTGCCCGGGGAGCTGTTTTTT
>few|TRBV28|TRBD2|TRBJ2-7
CASSFLGLAGTNRAYEQYF
TGTGCCAGCAGTTTCTTAGGACTAGCGGGGACCAACCGAGCCTACGAGCAGTACTTC
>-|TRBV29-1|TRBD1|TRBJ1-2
CSVVIGQGAGYTF
TGCAGCGTTGTGATCGGACAGGGGGCTGGCTACACCTTC
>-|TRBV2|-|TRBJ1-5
CASSESFSNQPQHF
TGTGCCAGCAGTGAGTCATTCAGCAATCAGCCCCAGCATTTT
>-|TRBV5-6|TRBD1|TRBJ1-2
CASRQLQGYGYTF
TGTGCCAGCAGGCAACTACAGGGGTATGGCTACACCTTC
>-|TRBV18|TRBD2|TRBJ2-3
CASSPRPGGGPTDTQYF
TGTGCCAGCTCACCACGTCCGGGCGGGGGTCCCACAGATACGCAGTATTTT